This is a list of T cell receptor beta chains from one sample in a study of beta chain features in type 1 diabetes. The data were produced by immunoSEQ multiplex PCR, yet TCRdb's version contains in-frame clones alone and is incomplete. The sample has around 70,000 clones, roughly half seen once; the top ten hold 0.7%. Source material: central memory CD4+ T cells from blood. Receptors originate from a man between 25 and 39 years old with type 1 diabetes. CDR3s include the opening cysteine and the closing phenylalanine or tryptophan. The order of the fields is CDR3 length, V gene, CDR3 protein.

14	TRBV4-1	CASSEADSNRRAFF
14	TRBV29-1	CSVGQGSSNQPQHF
13	TRBV6-1	CASSEGLNTEQYF
14	TRBV6-5	CASSFKREGGTQYF
16	TRBV6-5	CASSYSWQGGGHEQYF
12	TRBV6-1	CASSAGRETQYF
15	TRBV18	CASSPVARGAGELFF
18	TRBV7-2	CASSSPRLAGANTDTQYF
14	TRBV18	CASSPEQGRNEQFF
15	TRBV6-1	CASGAVGSGANVLTF
11	TRBV20-1	CSAEDRYEQYF
13	TRBV6-6	CATLETGSDGYTF
15	TRBV7-8	CASSLGTGTDYGYTF
14	TRBV7-2	CASSPYKGPNVLTF
16	TRBV5-4	CASSPAAAGGYNEQFF
12	TRBV19	CASSIPGWGYTF
15	TRBV6-6	CASSRQESSGNTIYF
14	TRBV7-2	CASRKGQTAYEQYF
14	TRBV2	CAISGDSSYNEQFF
14	TRBV7-2	CASSPWEGRDEQYF
20	TRBV2	CASRREPGTLVPYSGNTIYF
15	TRBV6-5	CASSPHAATNEKLFF
15	TRBV2	CASTTGLGRTGELFF
16	TRBV4-1	CASSRLAGGPAGELFF
16	TRBV5-6	CASSFRSGRSSYEQYF
14	TRBV25-1	CASSDPGQGYEQYF
15	TRBV2	CASSDGTSGGETQYF
14	TRBV10-3	CAIRGTGAGTEAFF
11	TRBV28	CASSDRVGYTF
17	TRBV7-7	CASSPLAGGRSNGELFF
13	TRBV11-2	CASSLALDNEQFF
14	TRBV2	CASTPGLARYEQYF
15	TRBV5-6	CASSGDSRSYNEQFF
13	TRBV5-1	CASNRDSGEKLFF
14	TRBV27	CASRDRRWTGELFF
15	TRBV15	CATSDRPGENSPLHF
16	TRBV28	CASSLDLRGNTGELFF
14	TRBV5-6	CASSTGQNTGELFF
15	TRBV10-3	CAISVESGSYGEQFF
13	TRBV28	CASSRPGTDTQYF
13	TRBV7-6	CASSSTLKNEQFF
14	TRBV6-5	CASSRDLYNSPLHF
13	TRBV6-1	CASSQQGVSPLHF
13	TRBV2	CASRGTGGNVLTF
13	TRBV30	CAWGVLAKNIQYF
16	TRBV18	CASSPTGIRRGNIQYF
13	TRBV6-5	CASSRQENTEAFF
13	TRBV5-1	CASSPPDFTEAFF
22	TRBV10-3	CAISAAVGSVRPGLAAYNEQFF